Presented here are 28 T cell receptor beta chains from one specimen sequenced in a study of blood T cell repertoires in COVID-19. This table comes from immunoSEQ multiplex PCR, and its TCRdb copy is limited to in-frame clones, with some not included. Of over 70,000 clones in the sample, around 77% were seen once. The sequenced sample was peripheral blood. The receptor set was obtained from a man in his 70s with active or convalescent COVID-19.

This chain uses TRBV5-4 with TRBJ1-1; the D is unclear. CDR3 length: 14 residues. Per the germline V gene, CDR1 is SGHNT and CDR2 is YYREEE (reference sequence). Trimming shortened V by 3 bases and J by 8 bases, and 17 bases separated the two germline ends. CDR3 protein: CASSSRVLGKEAFF. CDR3 DNA sequence: TGTGCCAGCAGCTCCCGGGTCCTTGGAAAAGAAGCTTTCTTT. Full variable domain (rest looked up from reference TRBV5-4 and TRBJ1-1): ETGVTQSPTHLIKTRGQQVTLRCSSQSGHNTVSWYQQALGQGPQFIFQYYREEENGRGNFPPRFSGLQFPNYSSELNVNALELDDSALYLCASSSRVLGKEAFFGQGTRLTVV.

V is TRBV9 and J is TRBJ1-1; D perhaps matches TRBD1 (6 bases). The CDR3 totals 16 residues. CDR1 and CDR2 from the germline V gene are SGDLS and YYNGEE. Trimming removed 5 bases at V and 0 bases at J, with 17 bases between. The CDR3 sequence is CASRDLQGTMNTEAFF. As DNA, the CDR3 is TGTGCCAGCAGGGATTTACAGGGAACAATGAACACTGAAGCTTTCTTT. The full variable domain, with the rest looked up from reference TRBV9 and TRBJ1-1, is DSGVTQTPKHLITATGQRVTLRCSPRSGDLSVYWYQQSLDQGLQFLIQYYNGEERAKGNILERFSAQQFPDLHSELNLSSLELGDSALYFCASRDLQGTMNTEAFFGQGTRLTVV.

This clone has a handful of counts. The genes are TRBV12-5 and TRBJ1-1; D not certain. This CDR3 comprises 13 residues. The V end was cut by 5 bases, the J end by 5 bases, with 12 bases between. Germline lookup yields CDR1 LGHNT and CDR2 FRNRAP. CDR3 nucleotides: TGTGCTAGTGGTGTGACGGGAGGGACTGAAGCTTTCTTT. Amino acid sequence: CASGVTGGTEAFF.

A few counts support this clone. The genes are TRBV5-4 and TRBJ2-7; tentative D call: TRBD2 (6 bases). V dropped 4 bases and J dropped 8 bases, with 16 bases sitting between them. The CDR3 loop spans 13 amino acids. The germline CDR1 and CDR2 sequences are SGHNT and YYREEE (reference sequence). CDR3 region: CASSPKGLWQQYF. The CDR3, as DNA: TGTGCCAGCAGCCCGAAGGGACTTTGGCAGCAGTACTTC.

The rearrangement joins TRBV14 to TRBJ1-2, with TRBD1 as a possible D gene (5 bases). Per germline, CDR1 SGHDN and CDR2 FVKESK. V was clipped by 5 bases and J by 6 bases, with 19 bases between them. This CDR3 comprises 15 residues. The CDR3 coding sequence is TGTGCCAGCAGCAAAGCGATGGGCCGGGGGGATGGCTACACCTTC. Translating it yields CASSKAMGRGDGYTF.

The chain carries TRBV19 and TRBJ1-5; tentative D call: TRBD1 (5 bases). V lost 5 bases and J 7 bases, leaving 15 bases between the germline ends. The CDR3 contains 14 residues. Per the germline V gene, CDR1 is LNHDA and CDR2 is SQIVND (reference sequence). In DNA, the CDR3 is TGTGCCAGTAGTCTTGAAGGGAGGGGACAGCCCCAGCATTTT. Translated, it gives CASSLEGRGQPQHF.

V usage is TRBV11-2 and J usage is TRBJ2-1; tentatively, D is TRBD2 (6 bases). Germline CDR1 reads SGHAT; CDR2 reads FQNNGV. V lost 2 bases, J lost 11 bases, and 19 bases lay in between. The CDR3 covers 15 residues. CDR3 in DNA: TGTGCCAGCAGCTTAATGACGATGGAGGGTTCTAAGCAGTTCTTC. Amino acids: CASSLMTMEGSKQFF.

The chain uses TRBV28 and TRBJ2-7; weak D call: TRBD1 (6 bases). The V gene lost 6 bases and the J gene lost 4 bases, with 19 bases spanning the gap. Germline V CDR1 and CDR2: MDHEN, SYDVKM. This CDR3 contains 15 residues. CDR3: CASSSPGQPAYEQYF. The CDR3 DNA reads as TGTGCCAGCAGCTCACCGGGACAACCTGCGTACGAGCAGTACTTC. Full variable domain (outside the CDR3, taken from reference TRBV28 and TRBJ2-7): DVKVTQSSRYLVKRTGEKVFLECVQDMDHENMFWYRQDPGLGLRLIYFSYDVKMKEKGDIPEGYSVSREKKERFSLILESASTNQTSMYLCASSSPGQPAYEQYFGPGTRLTVT.

The rearrangement joins TRBV5-6 to TRBJ2-1, with D tentatively TRBD1 (5 bases). The CDR3 contains 14 residues. Germline V gene sequence: CDR1 SGHDT, CDR2 YYEEEE. Trimming stripped 4 bases from V and 4 bases from J, with 12 bases between. CDR3 in amino acids: CASSQDQGYNEQFF. The CDR3, as DNA: TGTGCCAGCAGCCAGGATCAGGGTTACAATGAGCAGTTCTTC. Drawing the rest from reference TRBV5-6 and TRBJ2-1, the complete variable domain is DAGVTQSPTHLIKTRGQQVTLRCSPKSGHDTVSWYQQALGQGPQFIFQYYEEEERQRGNFPDRFSGHQFPNYSSELNVNALLLGDSALYLCASSQDQGYNEQFFGPGTRLTVL.

The chain employs TRBV5-1 and TRBJ1-1, with TRBD1 identical over 9 bases. Germline CDR1 SGHRS, CDR2 YFSETQ. Trimming cost V 5 bases and J 6 bases; bases outside gene matches: 5. The CDR3 spans 13 residues. The CDR3 loop reads CASSWDRVAEAFF. The CDR3 nucleotides are TGCGCCAGCAGTTGGGACAGGGTGGCTGAAGCTTTCTTT.

The genes are TRBV7-2 and TRBJ2-5; possible D gene TRBD2, 6 bases. Trimming stripped 5 bases from V and 7 bases from J, with 11 bases between. This CDR3 region has 12 residues. Germline assignment: CDR1 SGHTA and CDR2 FQGNSA. The CDR3 spells CASSGGLGTQYF. CDR3 DNA sequence: TGTGCCAGCAGCGGGGGGTTGGGGACCCAGTACTTC.

V is TRBV19 and J is TRBJ1-1; D gene uncertain. CDR3 length: 13 residues. Deletions cut 7 bases from V and 4 bases from J, with 13 bases between. Per the germline V gene, CDR1 is LNHDA and CDR2 is SQIVND (reference sequence). CDR3 nucleotide sequence: TGTGCCAGTACCCGTACTTCCCTCACTGAAGCTTTCTTT. Protein product: CASTRTSLTEAFF.

The chain combines TRBV10-2 with TRBJ1-2; D may be TRBD1 (5 bases). Germline V gene data show CDR1 as WSHSY and CDR2 as SAAADI. V lost 0 bases and J 8 bases, leaving 16 bases between the germline ends. This CDR3 is 15 amino acids long. CDR3 sequence (DNA): TGCGCCAGCAGTGAGTCGGGGGGACGTGGGAGCGGCTACACCTTC. Its protein product is CASSESGGRGSGYTF.

The chain carries TRBV28 and TRBJ1-2; D remains unclear. Germline values: CDR1 MDHEN, CDR2 SYDVKM. This CDR3 spans 15 amino acids. V gave up 5 bases and J gave up 8 bases, with 21 bases separating them. The CDR3 sequence is CASSPSTTPRGGYTF. The CDR3 DNA sequence: TGTGCCAGCAGTCCCTCGACGACGCCTAGAGGGGGCTACACCTTC.

The table lists this clone with many counts. This rearrangement joins TRBV20-1 to TRBJ2-1, with a weak D call TRBD2 (6 bases). V lost 4 bases, J lost 9 bases, and 10 bases lay in between. The length of the CDR3 is 11 residues. In germline, CDR1 is DFQATT, CDR2 SNEGSKA (reference sequence). Here the CDR3 reads CSATPGVEQFF. CDR3 bases: TGCAGTGCTACCCCGGGGGTTGAGCAGTTCTTC.

The chain is built from TRBV7-9 and TRBJ1-2; D possibly corresponds to TRBD1 (6 bases). The CDR3 has 14 amino acids. Trimming cost V 4 bases and J 3 bases, with 12 bases left between them. Germline-derived CDR1 and CDR2 are SEHNR and FQNEAQ (reference sequence). The CDR3 sequence: CASSYGTMDYGYTF. As DNA, the CDR3 is TGTGCCAGCAGCTATGGGACAATGGACTATGGCTACACCTTC. The full variable domain, completed using reference TRBV7-9 and TRBJ1-2, is DTGVSQNPRHKITKRGQNVTFRCDPISEHNRLYWYRQTLGQGPEFLTYFQNEAQLEKSRLLSDRFSAERPKGSFSTLEIQRTEQGDSAMYLCASSYGTMDYGYTFGSGTRLTVV.

The table lists this clone with a few counts. This sequence joins TRBV3-1 (or the pseudogene TRBV3-2) and TRBJ2-5; weak D call: TRBD2 (5 bases). The CDR3 is 14 amino acids. Germline V lookup: CDR1 LGHDT, CDR2 YNNKEL (reference sequence). V was cut by 2 bases and J by 3 bases, with 10 bases left in between. CDR3: CASSQLDLKETQYF. The DNA for the CDR3 is TGTGCCAGCAGCCAATTGGACTTGAAAGAGACCCAGTACTTC.

V is TRBV20-1 and J is TRBJ2-2; D is ambiguous. Deletions cut 3 bases from V and 5 bases from J, with 13 bases between. The V gene's germline CDR1 is DFQATT and CDR2 SNEGSKA (reference sequence). The CDR3 runs 14 residues. CDR3 amino acids: CSASSSETTGELFF. Here the CDR3 DNA reads TGCAGTGCTAGTTCGTCAGAAACAACCGGGGAGCTGTTTTTT.

The CDR3: CASNRDREQFF. Written as DNA, the CDR3 is TGCGCCAGCAACCGGGACAGGGAGCAGTTCTTC. The V and J genes are TRBV5-1 and TRBJ2-1; 8 nucleotides agree with TRBD1. CDR1 and CDR2 (germline): SGHRS, YFSETQ. The CDR3 is 11 residues long. V shed 6 bases and J 10 bases; nucleotides not matched to a gene: 3.

This chain joins TRBV4-1 and TRBJ2-5, with TRBD2 identical over 8 bases. There are 15 residues in the CDR3. The germline V gene encodes CDR1 MGHRA and CDR2 YSYEKL. Losses at the gene ends were 1 base for V and 2 bases for J; bases not matched to a gene: 3. CDR3 bases: TGCGCCAGCAGCCAAGCGGGGGGGAATCAAGAGACCCAGTACTTC. Its protein is CASSQAGGNQETQYF.

The chain joins TRBV11-2 to TRBJ1-6, with 12 positions matching TRBD1. Germline assignment: CDR1 SGHAT and CDR2 FQNNGV. The CDR3 is 15 amino acids. Trimming at V came to 3 bases and at J to 9 bases, leaving 3 bases not matched to a gene. The CDR3 DNA reads as TGTGCCAGCAGCTTTCCGGGACAGGGGGCTTCACCCCTCCACTTT. Amino acids: CASSFPGQGASPLHF.

This clone occurred a few times. The CDR3 loop reads CASSLGGRGETQYF. CDR3 DNA sequence: TGTGCCAGCAGCTTAGGAGGGCGAGGGGAGACCCAGTACTTC. The V gene is TRBV7-9, the J gene TRBJ2-5, with D perhaps matching TRBD2 (5 bases). The length of the CDR3 is 14 residues. Per the germline V gene, CDR1 is SEHNR and CDR2 is FQNEAQ (reference sequence). The V and J ends lost 1 base and 5 bases respectively, with 11 bases between them.

This clone has more than one count but fewer than ten. The gene calls are TRBV3-1 (or the pseudogene TRBV3-2) and TRBJ2-7; 12 bases agree with TRBD2. With V trimmed by 4 bases and J by 5 bases, 3 bases remained unmatched. Germline V gene sequence: CDR1 LGHDT, CDR2 YNNKEL (reference sequence). The CDR3 totals 14 residues. In DNA, the CDR3 is TGTGCCAGCAGCCTACTAGCGGGGGGCCACGAGCAGTACTTC. This translates into CASSLLAGGHEQYF.

The chain employs TRBV25-1 and TRBJ2-1; a possible D gene is TRBD1 (5 bases). From germline, CDR1 is MGHDK and CDR2 SYGVNS. The CDR3 sequence is 13 residues long. The V gene lost 3 bases and the J gene lost 8 bases, with 11 bases spanning the gap. This CDR3 reads CASSEIRGDEQFF. The CDR3 DNA reads TGTGCCAGCAGTGAGATAAGGGGTGATGAGCAGTTCTTC.

V is TRBV6-5 and J is TRBJ2-1; 10 positions match TRBD1. Trimming took 4 bases from V and 3 from J; bases not matched to a gene: 3. The CDR3 has 15 residues. Germline CDR1 MNHEY, CDR2 SVGAGI. CDR3 coding DNA: TGTGCCAGCAGTTTCCGGGACAGGGGCTACAATGAGCAGTTCTTC. Its translation: CASSFRDRGYNEQFF.

The rearrangement joins TRBV12-3 or TRBV12-4 to TRBJ2-5, with 7 bases aligning to TRBD1. This CDR3 is built from 13 residues. V gave up 5 bases and J gave up 4 bases; unmatched junction bases: 4. CDR3 loop: CASSRQGRETQYF. The CDR3 nucleotides are TGTGCCAGCAGTAGACAGGGACGAGAGACCCAGTACTTC.

V gene TRBV9 combines with J gene TRBJ1-6, with 7 nucleotides matching TRBD1. Looked up from germline, CDR1 is SGDLS and CDR2 is YYNGEE. Trimming removed 5 bases from V and 8 bases from J; junction bases left unmatched: 7. The CDR3 contains 14 residues. The CDR3 sequence is CASSTNDRDSPLHF. The CDR3 DNA is TGTGCCAGCAGTACCAATGACAGGGATTCACCCCTCCACTTT.

The chain uses TRBV24-1 and TRBJ2-5; 7 nucleotides align to TRBD1. Losses at the gene ends were 3 bases for V and 2 bases for J; bases not matched to a gene: 5. CDR3 length: 15 amino acids. Germline V gives CDR1 KGHDR, CDR2 SFDVKD. CDR3 DNA: TGTGCCACCAGTGATCTTGGGACAGCTCAAGAGACCCAGTACTTC. Translation gives CATSDLGTAQETQYF.